A single sample is the source of the 21 T cell receptor beta chains below, sequenced in a study of shared clonotypes between healthy human individuals. This table comes from immunoSEQ multiplex PCR, and its TCRdb copy is limited to in-frame clones, with some not included. The profile shows some 2,000,000 clones, 90% to 95% of them singletons. The sequenced sample was naive CD4+ T cells sorted from blood. The subset: CD45RA+ positively selected. The source is a man aged 18 to 30 in good health.

The genes are TRBV28 and TRBJ1-5; D unclear. The CDR3 length is 15 residues. Trimming shortened V by 5 bases and J by 5 bases, and 16 bases separated the two germline ends. The germline V gene encodes CDR1 MDHEN and CDR2 SYDVKM. The CDR3 region is CASSDPAALDQPQHF. The DNA for the CDR3 is TGTGCCAGCAGTGACCCGGCGGCGCTAGATCAGCCCCAGCATTTT.

The gene calls are TRBV6-5 and TRBJ1-4, with 8 nucleotides matching TRBD1. The CDR3 has 13 amino acids. Germline CDR1 reads MNHEY; CDR2 reads SVGAGI. V dropped 4 bases and J dropped 10; count of bases not matched to a gene: 5. This CDR3 is CASSSGTGGKLFF. CDR3 nucleotides: TGTGCCAGCAGTTCCGGGACAGGTGGAAAACTGTTTTTT.

The chain is built from TRBV7-2 and TRBJ1-3; possibly TRBD1 for D (5 bases). Deletions cut 5 bases from V and 4 bases from J, with 21 bases between. The CDR3 sequence is 17 residues long. CDR1 and CDR2 from the germline V gene are SGHTA and FQGNSA. CDR3 sequence reads: CASSIPSRVVGGNTIYF. The CDR3 DNA sequence: TGTGCCAGCAGCATCCCGAGCAGGGTAGTAGGGGGAAACACCATATATTTT.

The chain carries TRBV10-3 and TRBJ2-7; 7 bases are shared with TRBD2. Trimming cost V 0 bases and J 5 bases; bases outside gene matches: 4. The CDR3 extends over 14 amino acids. Germline V lookup: CDR1 ENHRY, CDR2 SYGVKD. CDR3 nucleotides: TGTGCCATCAGTGAGTCAACTAGCGTGCACGAGCAGTACTTC. Its protein is CAISESTSVHEQYF.

The chain carries TRBV10-3 and TRBJ1-1; D perhaps matches TRBD1 (5 bases). The CDR3 spans 16 residues. Trimming shortened V by 6 bases and J by 0 bases, and 17 bases separated the two germline ends. Germline-derived CDR1 and CDR2 are ENHRY and SYGVKD. The CDR3 DNA follows: TGTGCCATCAGGGAGGCGGCTCCAGGGATGAACACTGAAGCTTTCTTT. This gives the protein CAIREAAPGMNTEAFF.

This chain connects TRBV13 to TRBJ1-6, with a possible D match to TRBD1 (6 bases). The germline V gene encodes CDR1 PRHDT and CDR2 FYEKMQ (reference sequence). Trimming shortened V by 4 bases and J by 6 bases, and 10 bases separated the two germline ends. CDR3 length: 14 amino acids. The CDR3 is CASSSTGVNSPLHF. The CDR3 DNA is TGTGCCAGCAGCTCGACAGGTGTTAATTCACCCCTCCACTTT.

This clone showed up just once. This chain connects TRBV6-1 to TRBJ2-2; D call uncertain. The CDR3 consists of 15 residues. The ends were cut back, 2 bases at V and 2 bases at J, with 9 bases in the middle. Germline V gene data show CDR1 as MNHNS and CDR2 as SASEGT. Written as DNA, the CDR3 is TGTGCCAGCAGTGAACGTCTCAGTAACACCGGGGAGCTGTTTTTT. As protein: CASSERLSNTGELFF.

The gene calls are TRBV6-1 and TRBJ2-5; maybe TRBD2 (6 bases). V lost 11 bases, J lost 1 base, and 20 bases lay in between. Germline assignment: CDR1 MNHNS and CDR2 SASEGT. The CDR3 consists of 15 residues. The CDR3 here is CACDPGLGVQETQYF. CDR3 nucleotides: TGTGCCTGCGACCCGGGACTGGGTGTCCAAGAGACCCAGTACTTC.

The V gene is TRBV18, the J gene TRBJ2-7; D call uncertain. Germline CDR1 is KGHSH and CDR2 is LQKENI. Deletions cut 4 bases from V and 0 bases from J, with 7 bases between. The CDR3 contains 13 residues. CDR3 in amino acids: CASSRARSYEQYF. In nucleotides, the CDR3 is TGTGCCAGCTCACGTGCCCGCTCCTACGAGCAGTACTTC.

This sequence joins TRBV27 and TRBJ2-1; 10 bases agree with TRBD1. CDR3 length equals 15 residues. Unmatched junction bases numbered 7, after V lost 6 bases and J lost 5 bases. Germline values: CDR1 MNHEY, CDR2 SMNVEV (reference sequence). CDR3 nucleotides: TGTGCCAGCAGCCCCAGACAGGGGGCAAACAATGAGCAGTTCTTC. It yields the protein CASSPRQGANNEQFF.

The chain uses TRBV19 and TRBJ1-1; D is uncertain. Per the germline V gene, CDR1 is LNHDA and CDR2 is SQIVND (reference sequence). V lost 3 bases and J 4 bases, leaving 15 bases between the germline ends. This CDR3 comprises 15 residues. CDR3 sequence: CASSMRAGSGTEAFF. The CDR3 DNA sequence: TGTGCCAGTAGTATGAGGGCAGGATCCGGCACTGAAGCTTTCTTT.

The chain couples TRBV15 to TRBJ2-1, with D perhaps TRBD1 (5 bases). Trimming stripped 8 bases from V and 2 bases from J, with 13 bases between. CDR1 and CDR2 from the germline V gene are LNHNV and YYDKDF (reference sequence). The CDR3 is 14 amino acids. The DNA for the CDR3 is TGTGCCACCGGTAGCCAGGGCACCTACAATGAGCAGTTCTTC. Translating gives CATGSQGTYNEQFF.

The chain is built from TRBV11-2 and TRBJ1-2, with D perhaps TRBD1 (5 bases). CDR3 length: 14 amino acids. Germline V CDR1 and CDR2: SGHAT, FQNNGV. V lost 2 bases to trimming and J lost 6 bases, with 13 bases between them. CDR3 nucleotide sequence: TGTGCCAGCAGCTTAAGAAGTCAGGGAGATGGCTACACCTTC. This codes for CASSLRSQGDGYTF.

The J gene is TRBJ2-7, the V gene TRBV7-8; 10 nucleotides match TRBD2. With V trimmed by 5 bases and J by 3 bases, 7 bases remained unmatched. The CDR3 is made up of 15 amino acids. CDR1 is SGHVS and CDR2 is FQNEAQ in the germline V gene. The CDR3 loop is CASSTRTSGSYEQYF. The CDR3 DNA follows: TGTGCCAGCAGCACCCGGACTAGCGGTAGCTACGAGCAGTACTTC.

The rearrangement links TRBV27 to TRBJ2-7; D gene ambiguous. The V and J ends lost 4 bases and 2 bases respectively, with 9 bases between them. The CDR3 has 13 amino acids. The germline V gene has CDR1 MNHEY and CDR2 SMNVEV (reference sequence). The DNA for the CDR3 is TGTGCCAGCAGTTCCAACAAACCCTACGAGCAGTACTTC. Amino acid sequence: CASSSNKPYEQYF.

Concerning this clone itself: The sample contains more than one DNA sequence encoding this CDR3. The chain couples TRBV6-5 to TRBJ2-2; D call uncertain. Trimming took 4 bases from V and 5 from J, leaving 5 bases between them. CDR3 length equals 12 residues. Germline CDR1 reads MNHEY; CDR2 reads SVGAGI. As DNA, the CDR3 is TGTGCCAGCAGTTCTCTTACCGGGGAGCTGTTTTTT. Translated: CASSSLTGELFF.

The chain carries TRBV2 and TRBJ2-7, with 9 bases identical to TRBD2. The CDR3 sequence is 15 residues long. Germline CDR1 reads SNHLY; CDR2 reads FYNNEI. V trimming: 6 bases; J trimming: 5 bases; junction bases outside the gene matches: 11. CDR3 nucleotides: TGTGCCAGCAGGGTTCGCGGACTAGCGTTACACGAGCAGTACTTC. Its protein is CASRVRGLALHEQYF.

The V call is TRBV6-1, the J call TRBJ1-5; the D is unclear. This CDR3 contains 18 residues. Trimming took 4 bases from V and 3 from J, leaving 22 bases between them. Germline V CDR1 and CDR2: MNHNS, SASEGT. The CDR3 coding sequence is TGTGCCAGCAGTGGAATCCCCGGGGTTCGGGAATTCAATCAGCCCCAGCATTTT. Translation gives CASSGIPGVREFNQPQHF.

As to this clone: The same CDR3 is also encoded by other DNA sequences in this sample. CDR3 region: CASSLEGTVNEKLFF. The CDR3, as DNA: TGCGCCAGCAGCTTGGAGGGGACAGTCAATGAAAAACTGTTTTTT. The gene calls are TRBV5-1 and TRBJ1-4; 7 nucleotides agree with TRBD1. The CDR3 runs to 15 residues. Germline V gene sequence: CDR1 SGHRS, CDR2 YFSETQ. V shed 0 bases and J 5 bases; nucleotides not matched to a gene: 4.

The chain links TRBV5-6 to TRBJ2-7; TRBD1 aligns across 8 bases. The CDR3 length is 16 residues. Germline loops: CDR1 SGHDT, CDR2 YYEEEE. With V trimmed by 3 bases and J by 2 bases, 10 bases remained unmatched. As DNA, the CDR3 is TGTGCCAGCAGCTCGTTGCGGACAGGGAACACCTACGAGCAGTACTTC. Amino acid sequence: CASSSLRTGNTYEQYF.

The chain recombines TRBV7-9 with TRBJ1-3; 11 bases align to TRBD1. The CDR3 runs 18 residues. Trimming took 4 bases from V and 0 from J; bases not matched to a gene: 8. Per the germline V gene, CDR1 is SEHNR and CDR2 is FQNEAQ (reference sequence). In DNA, the CDR3 is TGTGCCAGCAGCTCTGGACAGGGGGCCCTCAGCTCTGGAAACACCATATATTTT. Protein product: CASSSGQGALSSGNTIYF.